This T cell receptor beta chain was captured in a study of cytomegalovirus exposure and HLA in healthy donors. Use of 60 Vbeta and 13 Jbeta primers characterized the PCR. Original analysis: A later analysis tallied approximately 80 million unique TCR beta chains, around 11 million of them shared. Clones were read by immunoSEQ multiplex PCR, and TCRdb kept only the in-frame ones, dropping some. D and trimming come from the DNA, and the V and J calls and clone size come from that table. The repertoire holds about 190,000 clones, with under 80% as singletons. In germline, CDR1 is SGHDN, CDR2 FVKESK. After removal of 4 bases from V and 2 bases from J, the junction contained 0 bases not matched to a gene. The CDR3 spans 14 residues. All donors participated as healthy donors of bone marrow.

The J gene is TRBJ1-5, the V gene TRBV14, with 9 positions matching TRBD1. Sequenced material: PBMCs. The source of this sequence is a man under 40 in good health and CMV-seropositive. The CDR3 sequence: CASSRTGGNQPQHF. The CDR3 bases are TGTGCCAGCAGCCGGACAGGGGGCAATCAGCCCCAGCATTTT.